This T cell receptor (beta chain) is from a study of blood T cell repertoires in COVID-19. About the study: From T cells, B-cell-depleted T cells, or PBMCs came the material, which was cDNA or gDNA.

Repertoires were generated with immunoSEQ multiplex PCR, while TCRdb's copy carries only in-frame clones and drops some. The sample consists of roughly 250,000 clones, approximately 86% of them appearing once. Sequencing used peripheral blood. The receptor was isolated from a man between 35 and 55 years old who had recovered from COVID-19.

Here the CDR3 DNA reads TGCGCCAGCAGCCATGGCCGGGACAGCCTTCGGGGCTACACCTTC. This gives the protein CASSHGRDSLRGYTF. The chain is built from TRBV4-3 and TRBJ1-2; 7 positions match TRBD1. Germline V gene lookup returns CDR1 LGHNA and CDR2 YSLEER. This CDR3 comprises 15 residues. The trim removed 3 bases at V and 8 bases at J, leaving 12 bases unmatched.